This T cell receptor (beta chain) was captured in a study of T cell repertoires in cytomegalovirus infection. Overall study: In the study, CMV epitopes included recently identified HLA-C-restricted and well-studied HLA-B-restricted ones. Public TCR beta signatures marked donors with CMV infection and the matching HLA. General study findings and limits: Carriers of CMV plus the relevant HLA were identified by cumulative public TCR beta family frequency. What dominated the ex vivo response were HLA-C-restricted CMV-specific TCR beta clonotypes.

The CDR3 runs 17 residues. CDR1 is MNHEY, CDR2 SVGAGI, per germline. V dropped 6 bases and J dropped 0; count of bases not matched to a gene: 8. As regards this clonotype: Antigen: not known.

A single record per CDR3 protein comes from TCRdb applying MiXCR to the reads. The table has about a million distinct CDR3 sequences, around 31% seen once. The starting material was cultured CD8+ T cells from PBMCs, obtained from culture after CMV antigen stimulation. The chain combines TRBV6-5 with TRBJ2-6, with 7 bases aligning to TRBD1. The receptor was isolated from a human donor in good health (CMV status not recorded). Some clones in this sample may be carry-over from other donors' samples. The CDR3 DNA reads TGTGCCAGCAGGACAGGGCACCCGGCCTCTGGGGCCAACGTCCTGACTTTC. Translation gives CASRTGHPASGANVLTF.